Presented here are 31 T cell receptor beta chains from one specimen sequenced in a study of vaccination and CD4 T cells after COVID-19. Time point: late sampling 161 to 241 days after vaccination in three convalescent patients. Treatment of the sample: roughly 10-day PBMC culture with coronavirus spike peptide pools or control peptides (ViraFEST assay). Cultured CD4+ T-cell DNA underwent Oncomine TCR Beta short-read sequencing. TCRdb re-analysed the PCR reads in MiXCR, keeping a single row per CDR3 protein. The sample includes about 26,000 distinct CDR3 sequences, roughly two fifths of them seen just once. No antigens are known for them. Source: CD4+ T cells from blood, cultured in vitro, taken about 7 months after SARS-CoV-2 vaccination. These receptors all stem from a human donor who had recovered from COVID-19.

This sequence joins TRBV6-2 or TRBV6-3 and TRBJ2-7; no reliable D call. The CDR3 length is 11 residues. Germline V lookup: CDR1 MNHEY, CDR2 SVGEGT. V gave up 1 base and J gave up 5 bases, with 3 bases separating them. CDR3: CASSYYNEQYF. The CDR3 nucleotides are TGTGCCAGCAGTTACTATAACGAGCAGTACTTC.

This rearrangement joins TRBV24-1 to TRBJ2-3; 7 bases fit TRBD2. The V gene end was trimmed by 8 bases and the J gene end by 2 bases; junction bases not matched to a gene: 3. The CDR3 loop spans 13 amino acids. The germline CDR1 and CDR2 sequences are KGHDR and SFDVKD. The CDR3 DNA sequence: TGTGCCACCAAACTAGCGAACACAGATACGCAGTATTTT. Translated, it gives CATKLANTDTQYF.

This clonotype has a handful of counts. V usage is TRBV20-1 and J usage is TRBJ2-1; tentatively, D is TRBD2 (6 bases). Per the germline V gene, CDR1 is DFQATT and CDR2 is SNEGSKA (reference sequence). Trimming removed 6 bases at V and 2 bases at J, with 11 bases between. CDR3 size: 13 residues. This CDR3 reads CSAASATYNEQFF. The CDR3, as DNA: TGCAGTGCCGCTAGCGCCACCTACAATGAGCAGTTCTTC.

This clonotype showed up just a few times. V gene TRBV7-3 combines with J gene TRBJ2-3; D uncertain. CDR1 SGHTA and CDR2 FQGTGA come from the germline V gene. Between the trimmed V and J ends, which lost 1 base and 2 bases, there was a span of 4 bases. The CDR3 length is 13 residues. Here the CDR3 reads CASSLITTDTQYF. The CDR3 DNA reads TGTGCCAGCAGCTTAATCACCACAGATACGCAGTATTTT. The full variable domain, completed using reference TRBV7-3 and TRBJ2-3, is GAGVSQTPSNKVTEKGKYVELRCDPISGHTALYWYRQSLGQGPEFLIYFQGTGAADDSGLPNDRFFAVRPEGSVSTLKIQRTERGDSAVYLCASSLITTDTQYFGPGTRLTVL.

CDR3 DNA sequence: TGTGCCAGCAGTCCAGGACAGTCATCTACCAGTGAGCAGTTCTTC. Its protein is CASSPGQSSTSEQFF. This chain links TRBV28 with TRBJ2-1; weak D call: TRBD1 (6 bases). V was trimmed by 5 bases and J by 9 bases, leaving 20 bases between them. Germline V lookup: CDR1 MDHEN, CDR2 SYDVKM. CDR3 size: 15 residues.

The chain has TRBV6-4 and TRBJ1-5, with D possibly TRBD1 on 5 matching bases. CDR1 MRHNA and CDR2 SNTAGT come from the germline V gene. The CDR3 is 13 amino acids. Trimming removed 4 bases from V and 6 bases from J, with 10 bases in between. The CDR3 spells CASSVGGGQPQHF. Written as DNA, the CDR3 is TGTGCCAGCAGTGTTGGGGGAGGTCAGCCCCAGCATTTT.

This chain joins TRBV29-1 and TRBJ1-2; 8 positions agree with TRBD1. The CDR3 covers 11 residues. Germline CDR1 is SQVTM and CDR2 is ANQGSEA. V lost 7 bases and J lost 5; bases outside the gene matches: 3. The CDR3 DNA reads TGCAGCGCGGGACAGGTGTATGGCTACACCTTC. As protein: CSAGQVYGYTF.

This clonotype was picked up a small number of times. The rearrangement uses TRBV7-9 and TRBJ1-1; the D gene is possibly TRBD1 (5 bases). The V and J ends lost 8 bases and 3 bases respectively, with 16 bases between them. This CDR3 contains 14 residues. Per germline, CDR1 SEHNR and CDR2 FQNEAQ (reference sequence). The CDR3 loop reads CASHARGTDTEAFF. In DNA form, the CDR3 reads TGTGCCAGCCATGCGAGGGGTACGGACACTGAAGCTTTCTTT. Based on the CDR3 plus reference TRBV7-9 and TRBJ1-1, the full variable domain is DTGVSQNPRHKITKRGQNVTFRCDPISEHNRLYWYRQTLGQGPEFLTYFQNEAQLEKSRLLSDRFSAERPKGSFSTLEIQRTEQGDSAMYLCASHARGTDTEAFFGQGTRLTVV.

The rearrangement joins TRBV28 to TRBJ1-5; 8 bases align to TRBD1. CDR3 length: 14 amino acids. With 5 bases clipped from V and 6 bases from J, the junction kept 6 bases outside the gene matches. Germline values: CDR1 MDHEN, CDR2 SYDVKM. The chain's CDR3 is CASSTQGASQPQHF. CDR3 sequence (DNA): TGTGCCAGCAGTACTCAGGGGGCAAGTCAGCCCCAGCATTTT.

This clonotype showed up just a few times. The genes are TRBV20-1 and TRBJ1-5; D possibly corresponds to TRBD1 (5 bases). The V gene's germline CDR1 is DFQATT and CDR2 SNEGSKA (reference sequence). V was clipped by 3 bases and J by 4 bases, with 10 bases between them. The CDR3 covers 13 residues. The CDR3 coding sequence is TGCAGTGCTAGTGGGGCAGCAAATCAGCCCCAGCATTTT. Amino acid sequence: CSASGAANQPQHF.

The CDR3 bases are TGTGCCAGCAGTGAAAACAGGGCCAGCAATCAGCCCCAGCATTTT. Its translation is CASSENRASNQPQHF. The rearrangement joins TRBV6-1 to TRBJ1-5, with D possibly TRBD1 on 6 matching bases. The V gene's germline CDR1 is MNHNS and CDR2 SASEGT. The CDR3 contains 15 residues. The V end lost 2 bases, the J end lost 1 base, and 9 bases lay between the germline ends.

This chain links TRBV6-4 with TRBJ2-1, with TRBD2 identical over 8 bases. The CDR3 has 14 residues. The V and J ends lost 0 bases and 10 bases, in that order; junction bases with no gene match: 5. Germline V gives CDR1 MRHNA, CDR2 SNTAGT. The CDR3 sequence: CASSDSYVAGEQFF. The CDR3 DNA reads as TGTGCCAGCAGTGACTCGTACGTAGCGGGAGAGCAGTTCTTC.

This rearrangement joins TRBV6-2 or TRBV6-3 to TRBJ2-5; D tentatively reads TRBD1 or TRBD2 (5 bases each). From germline, CDR1 is MNHEY and CDR2 SVGEGT. The V gene lost 7 bases and the J gene lost 4 bases, with 16 bases spanning the gap. The CDR3 has 14 residues. The CDR3 protein is CASTSRVGGETQYF. The CDR3 DNA follows: TGTGCCAGCACCAGCAGGGTTGGAGGAGAGACCCAGTACTTC.

The table lists this clonotype with a few counts. The CDR3 here is CATSDSLAGVADTQYF. The CDR3 DNA reads TGTGCCACCAGTGATTCCCTAGCGGGAGTTGCAGATACGCAGTATTTT. The chain links TRBV24-1 to TRBJ2-3; TRBD2 matches 10 bases. Germline CDR1 reads KGHDR; CDR2 reads SFDVKD. V lost 2 bases and J lost 4; bases outside the gene matches: 5. This CDR3 is 16 amino acids long.

A few counts support this clonotype. This sequence joins TRBV7-2 and TRBJ2-7; TRBD2 matches at 11 bases. After removal of 4 bases from V and 1 base from J, the junction contained 3 bases not matched to a gene. The CDR3 has 15 amino acids. Per germline, CDR1 SGHTA and CDR2 FQGNSA. CDR3 nucleotide sequence: TGTGCCAGCAGCTCGACTAGCGGGGTTTCCTACGAGCAGTACTTC. The encoded protein is CASSSTSGVSYEQYF.

The chain joins TRBV7-9 to TRBJ1-1; D uncertain. Germline V gene data show CDR1 as SEHNR and CDR2 as FQNEAQ (reference sequence). The V end was cut by 5 bases, the J end by 4 bases, with 14 bases between. The CDR3 has 14 amino acids. This CDR3 reads CASSLEGMGTEAFF. CDR3 bases: TGTGCCAGCAGCCTAGAAGGGATGGGCACTGAAGCTTTCTTT.

In the case of this clonotype: No conserved phenylalanine or tryptophan ends this CDR3, so it is likely a read error. The V and J genes are TRBV7-9 and TRBJ2-1; no reliable D call. CDR3 length equals 11 residues. Trimming removed 7 bases from V and 8 bases from J, with 9 bases in between. CDR1 is SEHNR, CDR2 FQNEAQ, per germline (reference sequence). Here the CDR3 DNA reads TGTGCCAGCACCCGATCTGATGAGCAGTTCCTC. Translating it yields CASTRSDEQFL.

V gene TRBV10-3 combines with J gene TRBJ2-5; D is possibly TRBD2 (5 bases). Germline lookup yields CDR1 ENHRY and CDR2 SYGVKD. V lost 0 bases and J lost 3, with 14 bases in between. The CDR3 covers 16 residues. CDR3 nucleotide sequence: TGTGCCATCAGTGAGTCGACTCCCAGCGGAGAAGAGACCCAGTACTTC. Translating it yields CAISESTPSGEETQYF.

This clonotype was picked up one time. The V call is TRBV20-1, the J call TRBJ2-2, with 9 positions matching TRBD2. Trimming cost V 1 base and J 5 bases; bases outside gene matches: 8. This CDR3 contains 16 residues. The germline V gene has CDR1 DFQATT and CDR2 SNEGSKA (reference sequence). CDR3 amino acids: CSARGGGLALTGELFF. Here the CDR3 DNA reads TGCAGTGCTAGAGGGGGTGGACTAGCGTTGACCGGGGAGCTGTTTTTT.

This chain connects TRBV28 to TRBJ2-7; 10 nucleotides align to TRBD1. There are 15 residues in the CDR3. J lost 3 bases, V lost 5 bases, and 7 bases had no gene match. Germline CDR1 reads MDHEN; CDR2 reads SYDVKM. CDR3 nucleotides: TGTGCCAGCAGTGTCCCGGGACAGGGGCACTACGAGCAGTACTTC. Its translation is CASSVPGQGHYEQYF. Variable domain in full (rest from reference TRBV28 and TRBJ2-7): DVKVTQSSRYLVKRTGEKVFLECVQDMDHENMFWYRQDPGLGLRLIYFSYDVKMKEKGDIPEGYSVSREKKERFSLILESASTNQTSMYLCASSVPGQGHYEQYFGPGTRLTVT.

This clonotype was seen a handful of times. The chain's CDR3 is CSARFPGRGYEQYF. CDR3 in DNA: TGCAGTGCTAGATTTCCAGGGAGAGGCTACGAGCAGTACTTC. The chain couples TRBV20-1 to TRBJ2-7; D is tentatively TRBD1 or TRBD2 (5 bases each). Germline V gene data show CDR1 as DFQATT and CDR2 as SNEGSKA (reference sequence). Between the trimmed V and J ends, which lost 2 bases and 3 bases, there was a span of 14 bases. The CDR3 is made up of 14 amino acids.

V usage is TRBV27 and J usage is TRBJ2-7, with 10 nucleotides matching TRBD1. The CDR3 has 18 residues. With 6 bases clipped from V and 2 bases from J, the junction kept 16 bases outside the gene matches. CDR1 is MNHEY, CDR2 SMNVEV, per germline (reference sequence). The CDR3 region has the DNA TGTGCCAGCAGCCCATTGGCTGACAGGGACAGGGGCACCTACGAGCAGTACTTC. The encoded protein is CASSPLADRDRGTYEQYF.

The chain is built from TRBV28 and TRBJ1-2; D uncertain. The V gene's germline CDR1 is MDHEN and CDR2 SYDVKM. The CDR3 is made up of 14 amino acids. V was shortened by 2 bases and J by 6 bases, with 13 bases between the two germline ends. The CDR3 loop is CASSLVEVGNGYTF. The CDR3 DNA reads TGTGCCAGCAGTTTAGTGGAGGTAGGGAATGGCTACACCTTC.

V and J are TRBV29-1 and TRBJ2-5, with TRBD2 matching over 7 bases. After removal of 4 bases from V and 6 bases from J, the junction contained 5 bases not matched to a gene. Germline CDR1 reads SQVTM; CDR2 reads ANQGSEA. CDR3 size: 12 residues. In DNA form, the CDR3 reads TGCAGCGTTGTAAGCGGGACCAAGACCCAGTACTTC. Encoded protein: CSVVSGTKTQYF.

This clonotype has only a few counts. The gene calls are TRBV6-4 and TRBJ2-3, with 8 bases fitting TRBD2. J lost 0 bases, V lost 8 bases, and 1 base had no gene match. Looked up from germline, CDR1 is MRHNA and CDR2 is SNTAGT. This CDR3 has 13 amino acids. The CDR3 region has the DNA TGTGCCAGCTCTAGCGGGAGCACAGATACGCAGTATTTT. Translation gives CASSSGSTDTQYF.

J is TRBJ2-7 and V is TRBV10-3; 9 bases match TRBD1. In germline, CDR1 is ENHRY, CDR2 SYGVKD. The V segment lost 4 bases and the J segment 6 bases; nucleotides outside the gene matches: 7. The length of the CDR3 is 14 residues. The CDR3 loop is CAISAGTGQGEQYF. The CDR3 bases are TGTGCCATCAGTGCCGGGACAGGGCAAGGCGAGCAGTACTTC.

This chain uses TRBV4-1 with TRBJ2-5, with D perhaps TRBD1 (5 bases). This CDR3 is built from 14 residues. CDR1 and CDR2 from the germline V gene are MGHRA and YSYEKL. Trimming took off 1 base at V and 4 bases at J, with 10 bases between the two ends. The CDR3 sequence: CASSQVSGLETQYF. The DNA for the CDR3 is TGCGCCAGCAGCCAAGTTTCAGGGTTAGAGACCCAGTACTTC.

With regard to this clonotype: At one end, the junction sequence differs from germline, possibly due to a read error. The CDR3 loop reads CVSTIAGGTPYEAFF. CDR3 nucleotide sequence: TGTGTCAGCACAATCGCCGGTGGGACGCCATATGAAGCTTTCTTT. V and J are TRBV28 and TRBJ1-1, with TRBD1 as a possible D gene (5 bases). Germline assignment: CDR1 MDHEN and CDR2 SYDVKM. The CDR3 length is 15 residues.

This clonotype was observed a handful of times. Germline and junction disagree at one end, which may indicate a read error. The rearrangement joins TRBV7-7 to TRBJ2-7; D is undetermined. Germline V gene data show CDR1 as SSHAT and CDR2 as FNYEAQ (reference sequence). The CDR3 sequence is 13 residues long. The DNA of the CDR3 is TGTGCTAGCAGCTTAGATGCTAGATACGAGCAGTACTTC. Translated: CASSLDARYEQYF.

This clonotype turned up a few times. The gene calls are TRBV6-2 or TRBV6-3 and TRBJ2-3; D is ambiguous. Per germline, CDR1 MNHEY and CDR2 SVGEGT. The CDR3 spans 15 residues. The germline V and J ends were trimmed by 0 bases and 2 bases, with 9 bases remaining between them. CDR3 region: CASSYSGAVTDTQYF. The CDR3 bases are TGTGCCAGCAGTTACTCAGGTGCGGTCACAGATACGCAGTATTTT.

This clonotype was counted only a few times. V gene TRBV21-1 combines with J gene TRBJ1-5; the table's D call, TRBD1, has no DNA check behind it. TRBV21-1 is shown as a pseudogene. CDR3 length: 21 residues. CDR3 loop: CASSKECSGGGLRRANQPQHF. DNA for the CDR3: TGTGCCAGCAGCAAAGAGTGTTCAGGGGGCGGGTTAAGGAGGGCCAATCAGCCCCAGCATTTT.